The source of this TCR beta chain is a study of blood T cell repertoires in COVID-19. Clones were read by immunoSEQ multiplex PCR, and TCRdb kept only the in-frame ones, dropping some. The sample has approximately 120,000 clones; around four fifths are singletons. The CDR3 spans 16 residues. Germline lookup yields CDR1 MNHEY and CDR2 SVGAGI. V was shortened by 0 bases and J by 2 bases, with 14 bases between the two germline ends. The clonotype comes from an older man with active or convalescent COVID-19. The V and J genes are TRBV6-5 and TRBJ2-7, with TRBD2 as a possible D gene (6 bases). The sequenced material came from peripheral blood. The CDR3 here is CASSYSSVSGAYEQYF. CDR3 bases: TGTGCCAGCAGTTACTCGTCGGTGTCGGGGGCCTACGAGCAGTACTTC.